This is a list of T cell receptor beta chains from one sample in a study of OX40 agonist ivuxolimab in advanced cancers. The protocol was immunoSEQ multiplex PCR, while the TCRdb copy is restricted to in-frame clones and leaves out a portion. This table has tens of thousands of clones, approximately 84% appearing once. Specimen: CD4+ or CD8+ T cells sorted from blood, collected in a trial of the OX40 agonist ivuxolimab. These TCRs come from an adult with an advanced solid tumor such as melanoma, head and neck, liver or kidney cancer. CDR3s include the opening cysteine and the closing phenylalanine or tryptophan. The order of the fields is D gene, clone size, J gene, V gene, CDR3 length, CDR3 protein, CDR3 DNA. A D gene is named only where the DNA matches it firmly. Some rows mark clone size as missing; the rest say once, few, many or name a class of expanded clone.

TRBD1 | . | TRBJ1-6 | TRBV11-2 | 14 | CASSSGTGNSPLHF | TGTGCCAGCAGCTCCGGGACAGGGAATTCACCCCTCCACTTT
. | . | TRBJ2-7 | TRBV6-5 | 14 | CASTARGVPYEQYF | TGTGCCAGCACCGCAAGGGGGGTGCCCTACGAGCAGTACTTC
TRBD1 | . | TRBJ2-5 | TRBV5-8 | 15 | CASSLEGGTGGTQYF | TGTGCCAGCAGCTTGGAAGGCGGGACAGGAGGGACCCAGTACTTC
. | . | TRBJ2-7 | TRBV7-9 | 13 | CASSFSGGNEQYF | TGTGCCAGCAGCTTTTCTGGGGGCAACGAGCAGTACTTC
. | . | TRBJ2-3 | TRBV9 | 14 | CASSPRTFTDTQYF | TGTGCCAGCAGCCCGCGGACCTTCACAGATACGCAGTATTTT
TRBD2 | . | TRBJ2-1 | TRBV10-3 | 16 | CAITRGSGGQYNEQFF | TGTGCCATCACGCGGGGAAGCGGGGGGCAATACAATGAGCAGTTCTTC
TRBD2 | . | TRBJ2-5 | TRBV6-5 | 13 | CASNPGGEETQYF | TGTGCCAGCAACCCCGGGGGGGAGGAGACCCAGTACTTC
TRBD1 | . | TRBJ2-2 | TRBV11-2 | 14 | CASRRDRANGELFF | TGTGCCAGCAGGCGAGACAGGGCCAACGGGGAGCTGTTTTTT
. | . | TRBJ1-5 | TRBV15 | 14 | CATSPRDTGQPQHF | TGTGCCACCAGCCCTCGGGACACGGGGCAGCCCCAGCATTTT
. | once | TRBJ1-1 | TRBV6-5 | 15 | CASTELVGGNTEAFF | TGTGCCAGCACCGAACTGGTAGGAGGGAACACTGAAGCTTTCTTT
TRBD1 | . | TRBJ1-1 | TRBV11-3 | 15 | CASSLGAGGKAEAFF | TGTGCCAGCAGCTTAGGGGCAGGGGGCAAGGCTGAAGCTTTCTTT
TRBD1 | . | TRBJ2-5 | TRBV11-1 | 14 | CASRMDRAFETQYF | TGTGCCAGCAGGATGGACAGGGCTTTCGAGACCCAGTACTTC
. | . | TRBJ2-2 | TRBV5-4 | 13 | CASSPINTGELFF | TGTGCCAGCAGCCCGATAAACACCGGGGAGCTGTTTTTT
. | . | TRBJ2-1 | TRBV4-3 | 14 | CASSQDLPGTEQFF | TGCGCCAGCAGCCAAGACCTTCCCGGGACGGAGCAGTTCTTC
. | . | TRBJ1-5 | TRBV4-2 | 15 | CASSQGGAGDQPQHF | TGTGCCAGCAGCCAAGGGGGGGCAGGGGACCAGCCCCAGCATTTT
TRBD2 | . | TRBJ2-1 | TRBV19 | 20 | CASSMAAGLAGRSIYNEQFF | TGTGCCAGTAGTATGGCGGCAGGACTAGCGGGTCGGAGCATCTACAATGAGCAGTTCTTC
TRBD1 | . | TRBJ1-4 | TRBV19 | 16 | CASSSGTGVYNEKLFF | TGTGCCAGTAGCTCCGGGACAGGAGTTTATAATGAAAAACTGTTTTTT
. | once | TRBJ1-5 | TRBV28 | 14 | CAASRGSGVQPQHF | TGTGCCGCCAGCAGGGGATCGGGAGTTCAGCCCCAGCATTTT
TRBD2 | . | TRBJ2-1 | TRBV4-3 | 19 | CASSQDGGGGSGFRNEQFF | TGCGCCAGCAGCCAAGATGGTGGCGGGGGGTCGGGCTTTCGGAATGAGCAGTTCTTC